This note documents a single TCR beta chain sequence. The antigen is undetermined. The data belong to a study of shared clonotypes between healthy human individuals. For the study at large: The people who gave samples were two women and a few men aged 18 to 49.

Study-level points and caveats: The small donor group covered limited genetic and exposure diversity.

It was CD45RO-negative cells, positively selected for CCR7, that made up naive CD8 cells, with terminally differentiated effector memory CD45RA+ cells excluded. TCRdb keeps only in-frame clones here, not all; method: immunoSEQ multiplex PCR. The sample holds around 610,000 clones, approximately 96% seen once. The germline V gene encodes CDR1 SGDLS and CDR2 YYNGEE. This CDR3 is 13 amino acids long. Trimming cost V 4 bases and J 10 bases; bases outside gene matches: 4. The chain has TRBV9 and TRBJ2-1; 11 bases are a match to TRBD2. This receptor was obtained from a woman younger than 45 in good health. Source material: naive CD8+ T cells sorted from blood. CDR3 loop: CASSTTSGKEQFF. The CDR3 DNA reads as TGTGCCAGCAGCACGACTAGCGGGAAAGAGCAGTTCTTC. Full variable domain (remainder filled in from reference TRBV9 and TRBJ2-1): DSGVTQTPKHLITATGQRVTLRCSPRSGDLSVYWYQQSLDQGLQFLIQYYNGEERAKGNILERFSAQQFPDLHSELNLSSLELGDSALYFCASSTTSGKEQFFGPGTRLTVL.